This entry lists 14 T cell receptor beta chains sequenced from one sample in a study of cytomegalovirus exposure and HLA in healthy donors. Here immunoSEQ multiplex PCR was the method, and the copy in TCRdb shows in-frame clones only, minus some. The table has 140,000 to 150,000 clones, 85% to 95% seen once. The material sequenced was PBMCs. These receptors all stem from a man between 18 and 29 years old in good health and CMV-seropositive.

The V call is TRBV5-1, the J call TRBJ1-1, with 7 bases that match TRBD1. Germline V lookup: CDR1 SGHRS, CDR2 YFSETQ. CDR3 length: 16 amino acids. V dropped 2 bases and J dropped 3; count of bases not matched to a gene: 10. As DNA, the CDR3 is TGCGCCAGCAGCTTAAGACAGCCACAGGGGCACACTGAAGCTTTCTTT. Its translation is CASSLRQPQGHTEAFF.

The chain couples TRBV29-1 to TRBJ2-2; a possible D gene is TRBD1 (5 bases). The germline gives CDR1 SQVTM, CDR2 ANQGSEA. CDR3 length: 14 amino acids. Trimming removed 4 bases from V and 5 bases from J, with 14 bases in between. In DNA, the CDR3 is TGCAGCGTTGTTAATCGAACAGGAACCGGGGAGCTGTTTTTT. It translates to CSVVNRTGTGELFF.

This sequence joins TRBV28 and TRBJ2-7; 10 bases match TRBD2. Trimming took 5 bases from V and 0 from J; bases not matched to a gene: 4. The CDR3 totals 15 residues. Germline V gene data show CDR1 as MDHEN and CDR2 as SYDVKM. The CDR3 region is CASSTSGNPSYEQYF. The DNA for the CDR3 is TGTGCCAGCAGTACTAGCGGGAACCCCTCCTACGAGCAGTACTTC.

The CDR3 loop reads CASSLGQTTRSQNYGYTF. DNA for the CDR3: TGTGCCAGCAGCTTGGGGCAGACAACCCGATCGCAAAACTATGGCTACACCTTC. This chain joins TRBV5-6 and TRBJ1-2, with D unresolved. The V gene's germline CDR1 is SGHDT and CDR2 YYEEEE. V was clipped by 0 bases and J by 2 bases, with 20 bases between them. This CDR3 contains 18 residues.

The chain joins TRBV9 to TRBJ2-5; TRBD2 agrees at 9 bases. V gave up 2 bases and J gave up 5 bases; unmatched junction bases: 10. Germline CDR1 and CDR2: SGDLS and YYNGEE. The CDR3 consists of 16 residues. CDR3 amino acids: CASSVGSGGSGETQYF. The DNA of the CDR3 is TGTGCCAGCAGCGTTGGTAGCGGGGGCTCCGGGGAGACCCAGTACTTC.

This chain uses TRBV29-1 with TRBJ1-4, with 7 bases identical to TRBD1. This CDR3 has 15 residues. The trim removed 6 bases at V and 0 bases at J, leaving 7 bases unmatched. CDR1 and CDR2 from the germline V gene are SQVTM and ANQGSEA. CDR3 sequence: CSVAPGTATNEKLFF. The CDR3 nucleotides are TGCAGCGTCGCCCCCGGGACAGCAACTAATGAAAAACTGTTTTTT.

Many counts were recorded for this clone. This chain uses TRBV2 with TRBJ1-5; 9 bases are a match to TRBD1. CDR1 is SNHLY and CDR2 is FYNNEI in the germline V gene. The CDR3 runs to 16 residues. The ends lost 6 bases at V and 5 bases at J; junction bases unmatched: 11. The DNA for the CDR3 is TGTGCCAGCAGGCCGGGACAGGGAGGGTCGGATCAGCCCCAGCATTTT. This gives the protein CASRPGQGGSDQPQHF.

This clone has a single count. The chain joins TRBV5-1 to TRBJ1-2; perhaps TRBD1 as D (6 bases). The length of the CDR3 is 15 residues. Per germline, CDR1 SGHRS and CDR2 YFSETQ. Deletions cut 4 bases from V and 4 bases from J, with 17 bases between. The CDR3 sequence: CASSDRTGSGYGYTF. In DNA, the CDR3 is TGCGCCAGCAGCGACCGAACAGGGTCTGGCTATGGCTACACCTTC.

The rearrangement joins TRBV30 to TRBJ1-6; tentative D call: TRBD1 (6 bases). V dropped 5 bases and J dropped 9 bases, with 17 bases sitting between them. Germline CDR1 reads GTSNPN; CDR2 reads SVGIG (reference sequence). CDR3 length: 14 amino acids. This CDR3 reads CAWVDRRWFSPLHF. CDR3 DNA sequence: TGTGCCTGGGTCGACAGGAGGTGGTTTTCACCCCTCCACTTT.

This chain joins TRBV4-1 and TRBJ1-5, with TRBD1 identical over 8 bases. CDR3 length: 16 residues. Germline CDR1 and CDR2: MGHRA and YSYEKL. V dropped 3 bases and J dropped 2; count of bases not matched to a gene: 6. CDR3 bases: TGCGCCAGCAGCCATTCGACAGGGGTGGGCAATCAGCCCCAGCATTTT. Amino acid sequence: CASSHSTGVGNQPQHF.

The rearrangement uses TRBV28 and TRBJ1-3; 10 positions match TRBD1. The V gene's germline CDR1 is MDHEN and CDR2 SYDVKM. V was pared by 4 bases and J by 7 bases, with 7 bases of the junction left unmatched. CDR3 size: 15 residues. CDR3 sequence reads: CASSSPLGQGNTIYF. The CDR3 DNA reads as TGTGCCAGCAGTTCACCCTTGGGACAGGGGAACACCATATATTTT.

The chain couples TRBV29-1 to TRBJ1-2; 8 nucleotides agree with TRBD1. V shed 6 bases and J 2 bases; nucleotides not matched to a gene: 5. The germline V gene encodes CDR1 SQVTM and CDR2 ANQGSEA. The CDR3 has 13 amino acids. CDR3 sequence: CSVLDRGNYGYTF. The DNA of the CDR3 is TGCAGCGTCCTCGACAGGGGCAACTATGGCTACACCTTC.

The genes are TRBV5-4 and TRBJ1-2; a possible D gene is TRBD1 (6 bases). From germline, CDR1 is SGHNT and CDR2 YYREEE (reference sequence). Trimming took off 4 bases at V and 8 bases at J, with 18 bases between the two ends. The length of the CDR3 is 14 residues. The CDR3 sequence is CASSPVRTVKGYTF. The CDR3 coding sequence is TGTGCCAGCAGCCCAGTAAGGACAGTAAAAGGCTACACCTTC.

The chain couples TRBV10-1 to TRBJ1-6; 7 bases agree with TRBD1. There are 14 residues in the CDR3. The V and J ends lost 2 bases and 9 bases, in that order; junction bases with no gene match: 4. Germline V lookup: CDR1 WNHNN, CDR2 SYGVQD (reference sequence). The DNA of the CDR3 is TGCGCCAGCAGTGAGACCCAGGGGGGTTCACCCCTCCACTTT. It codes for CASSETQGGSPLHF.